One sample yielded the 3 T cell receptor beta chains listed below, sequenced in a study of breast tumors, draining lymph nodes, adjacent tissues. Axillary draining lymph nodes of breast cancer patients supplied the node samples. TCRdb independently ran MiXCR on the multiplex PCR reads; one entry per CDR3 protein. The sample contains about 230,000 distinct CDR3 sequences, about 30% of which appear only once. The sequenced sample consisted of axillary lymph node tissue. The receptors come from a female donor with breast cancer. Some clones in this sample may be carry-over from other donors' samples.

This clonotype was observed at least ten times. This chain connects TRBV28 to TRBJ2-7; weak D call: TRBD1 (5 bases). The CDR3 spans 15 residues. The V gene lost 2 bases and the J gene lost 2 bases, with 13 bases spanning the gap. Looked up from germline, CDR1 is MDHEN and CDR2 is SYDVKM. Here the CDR3 DNA reads TGTGCCAGCAGTTTAAGTCAGGGTACTACCTACGAGCAGTACTTC. This gives the protein CASSLSQGTTYEQYF.

V gene TRBV24-1 combines with J gene TRBJ2-2; TRBD2 agrees at 9 bases. CDR1 is KGHDR and CDR2 is SFDVKD in the germline V gene. CDR3 size: 13 residues. The V gene end was trimmed by 12 bases and the J gene end by 7 bases; junction bases not matched to a gene: 8. CDR3 nucleotide sequence: TGTGCCCCAAGTAGCGGGAGTAACGGGGAGCTGTTTTTT. Amino acid sequence: CAPSSGSNGELFF.

This clonotype was detected ten times or more. The chain joins TRBV4-3 to TRBJ2-1; D is unresolved. Trimming left V 2 bases short and J 0 bases short, with 8 bases between. CDR3 length: 15 amino acids. The V gene's germline CDR1 is LGHNA and CDR2 YSLEER. The CDR3 DNA sequence: TGCGCCAGCAGCCAAAGCCCGAGCTCCTACAATGAGCAGTTCTTC. Protein sequence: CASSQSPSSYNEQFF.